The sequence of this T cell receptor beta chain was determined in a study of OX40 agonist ivuxolimab in advanced cancers. Study in general: Two cutaneous melanoma patients and one hepatocellular carcinoma patient, three in all, had partial responses.

This CDR3 region has 16 residues. Germline CDR1 LNHDA, CDR2 SQIVND (reference sequence). V gave up 4 bases and J gave up 8 bases, with 20 bases separating them. Peripheral blood came from all dose cohorts at three timepoints. As for this clone: Its specificity is unknown.

Repertoires were generated with immunoSEQ multiplex PCR, while TCRdb's copy carries only in-frame clones and drops some. The sample yields tens of thousands of clones, around 87% seen once. Study-level findings and limits: Within 6 weeks, CD4+ and CD8+ blood T cells expanded clonally at 0.1 to 3.0 mg/kg.

This chain links TRBV19 with TRBJ1-4; D gene uncertain. The TCR was taken from an adult with an advanced solid tumor such as melanoma, head and neck, liver or kidney cancer. The sequencing used CD4+ or CD8+ T cells sorted from blood, collected in a trial of the OX40 agonist ivuxolimab. The CDR3 is CASSKNLLGRNEKLFF. CDR3 nucleotides: TGTGCCAGTAGTAAAAACCTACTAGGGAGGAACGAAAAACTGTTTTTT.